These 27 T cell receptor beta chains came from one sample sequenced in a study of immune evolution from preneoplasia to lung adenocarcinoma. Using immunoSEQ multiplex PCR, the repertoire was profiled, and TCRdb retains in-frame clones only, with some absent. In the table there are 8,000 to 9,000 clones, roughly 80% of which are singletons. The sequenced material came from FFPE minimally invasive lung adenocarcinoma tissue. These receptors all come from an older donor with lung adenocarcinoma.

The V call is TRBV13, the J call TRBJ2-6, with TRBD2 identical over 10 bases. Germline V CDR1 and CDR2: PRHDT, FYEKMQ (reference sequence). The CDR3 is 18 amino acids. V trimming: 4 bases; J trimming: 0 bases; junction bases outside the gene matches: 6. The DNA of the CDR3 is TGTGCCAGCAGCTACCGTCGACTAGCGGGCTCTGGGGCCAACGTCCTGACTTTC. Protein sequence: CASSYRRLAGSGANVLTF.

This chain joins TRBV5-5 and TRBJ2-7, with 8 bases that match TRBD2. The V segment lost 4 bases and the J segment 0 bases; nucleotides outside the gene matches: 3. The CDR3 runs to 14 residues. Germline CDR1 and CDR2: SGHKS and YYEKEE (reference sequence). The chain's CDR3 is CASSRGGASYEQYF. The CDR3 DNA reads as TGTGCCAGCAGCCGGGGGGGGGCCTCCTACGAGCAGTACTTC.

CDR3 loop: CASSQDLGLRTEAFF. The CDR3 DNA follows: TGTGCCAGCAGCCAAGATTTGGGACTACGGACTGAAGCTTTCTTT. This chain joins TRBV14 and TRBJ1-1; D possibly corresponds to TRBD1 (5 bases). This CDR3 spans 15 amino acids. Germline CDR1 is SGHDN and CDR2 is FVKESK. The V gene lost 0 bases and the J gene lost 5 bases, with 13 bases spanning the gap.

CDR3 amino acids: CASSLANEQFF. The CDR3 nucleotides read TGTGCCAGCAGCTTAGCGAATGAGCAGTTCTTC. This chain joins TRBV7-9 and TRBJ2-1; D call uncertain. Per germline, CDR1 SEHNR and CDR2 FQNEAQ (reference sequence). CDR3 length: 11 residues. V lost 0 bases and J 7 bases, leaving 1 base between the germline ends.

The chain joins TRBV5-8 to TRBJ2-3; D may match TRBD1 or TRBD2 (5 bases each). CDR1 is SGHTS and CDR2 is YDEGEE in the germline V gene. V shed 2 bases and J shed 1 base, with 20 bases lying between them. This CDR3 has 18 amino acids. The CDR3 DNA reads TGTGCCAGCAGCTTTTTTGGGACGCAGACTCAGGGCACAGATACGCAGTATTTT. It translates to CASSFFGTQTQGTDTQYF.

This clone was counted a single time. The V and J genes are TRBV6-1 and TRBJ2-1, with D perhaps TRBD2 (6 bases). The CDR3 contains 13 residues. CDR1 and CDR2 from the germline V gene are MNHNS and SASEGT. Trimming removed 1 base from V and 7 bases from J, with 8 bases in between. The CDR3 DNA follows: TGTGCCAGCAGTGAAGAGGGGAGGAATGAGCAGTTCTTC. This sequence encodes CASSEEGRNEQFF.

This sequence joins TRBV27 and TRBJ1-2; 8 nucleotides line up with TRBD1. CDR3 length equals 16 residues. V lost 5 bases, J lost 8 bases, and 16 bases stayed unmatched. CDR1 is MNHEY, CDR2 SMNVEV, per germline (reference sequence). The CDR3 is CASSASPRQGAWGYTF. CDR3 nucleotide sequence: TGTGCCAGCAGTGCAAGCCCCCGCCAGGGGGCATGGGGCTACACCTTC.

The chain employs TRBV9 and TRBJ2-2; TRBD2 is a possible D gene (6 bases). Germline V lookup: CDR1 SGDLS, CDR2 YYNGEE. Deletions cut 0 bases from V and 4 bases from J, with 7 bases between. The CDR3 sequence is 14 residues long. DNA of the CDR3: TGTGCCAGCAGCGTAGCGGGAGTCACCGGGGAGCTGTTTTTT. It codes for CASSVAGVTGELFF.

The CDR3 reads CASSQGRGDSNQPQHF. The CDR3 DNA reads TGCGCCAGCAGCCAGGGCAGAGGGGACAGCAATCAGCCCCAGCATTTT. V and J are TRBV4-1 and TRBJ1-5, with a weak D call TRBD1 (5 bases). V lost 3 bases to trimming and J lost 1 base, with 13 bases between them. CDR1 is MGHRA and CDR2 is YSYEKL in the germline V gene. The CDR3 sequence is 16 residues long.

The chain recombines TRBV11-2 with TRBJ2-7; tentatively, D is TRBD1 (6 bases). This CDR3 has 16 amino acids. V lost 1 base and J 1 base, leaving 14 bases between the germline ends. Germline CDR1 reads SGHAT; CDR2 reads FQNNGV. Written as DNA, the CDR3 is TGTGCCAGCAGCTTAGGTTCACAGGGCAAGTCCTACGAGCAGTACTTC. Translated, it gives CASSLGSQGKSYEQYF.

The rearrangement links TRBV5-1 to TRBJ2-7; TRBD1 might be the D (7 bases). In germline, CDR1 is SGHRS, CDR2 YFSETQ. V lost 0 bases, J lost 4 bases, and 11 bases lay in between. CDR3 length: 14 amino acids. Here the CDR3 reads CASSLAAGQYEQYF. CDR3 nucleotide sequence: TGCGCCAGCAGCTTGGCTGCGGGACAGTACGAGCAGTACTTC. Complete variable domain (other parts from reference TRBV5-1 and TRBJ2-7): KAGVTQTPRYLIKTRGQQVTLSCSPISGHRSVSWYQQTPGQGLQFLFEYFSETQRNKGNFPGRFSGRQFSNSRSEMNVSTLELGDSALYLCASSLAAGQYEQYFGPGTRLTVT.

J is TRBJ2-1 and V is TRBV30; no definite D call. V lost 5 bases and J 5 bases, leaving 4 bases between the germline ends. CDR3 length: 10 amino acids. The germline V gene has CDR1 GTSNPN and CDR2 SVGIG (reference sequence). CDR3 amino acids: CAWGHNEQFF. Here the CDR3 DNA reads TGTGCCTGGGGACACAATGAGCAGTTCTTC.

V gene TRBV4-1 combines with J gene TRBJ1-4; no clear D gene. This CDR3 is 18 amino acids long. The ends were cut back, 2 bases at V and 0 bases at J, with 16 bases in the middle. From germline, CDR1 is MGHRA and CDR2 YSYEKL. DNA for the CDR3: TGCGCCAGCAGCCAATCCGAGAGGAGCAGATCAACTAATGAAAAACTGTTTTTT. The encoded protein is CASSQSERSRSTNEKLFF.

The V and J genes are TRBV5-1 and TRBJ2-3; 8 bases are a match to TRBD1. V shed 0 bases, J shed 1 base, and the junction held 7 bases outside the gene matches. The CDR3 is made up of 17 amino acids. The germline gives CDR1 SGHRS, CDR2 YFSETQ. The CDR3 region is CASSLDGQGYGTDTQYF. The CDR3 DNA reads TGCGCCAGCAGCTTGGACGGACAGGGTTATGGCACAGATACGCAGTATTTT. Filled out from reference TRBV5-1 and TRBJ2-3, the complete variable domain reads KAGVTQTPRYLIKTRGQQVTLSCSPISGHRSVSWYQQTPGQGLQFLFEYFSETQRNKGNFPGRFSGRQFSNSRSEMNVSTLELGDSALYLCASSLDGQGYGTDTQYFGPGTRLTVL.

The chain employs TRBV28 and TRBJ1-6, with D possibly TRBD1 on 6 matching bases. The CDR3 spans 15 residues. Trimming removed 3 bases from V and 9 bases from J, with 15 bases in between. Germline assignment: CDR1 MDHEN and CDR2 SYDVKM. This CDR3 is CASSFPTGLGSPLHF. CDR3 DNA: TGTGCCAGCAGTTTCCCGACAGGCTTAGGTTCACCCCTCCACTTT.

The chain couples TRBV9 to TRBJ2-1, with 12 bases fitting TRBD2. Germline V gives CDR1 SGDLS, CDR2 YYNGEE. The CDR3 is made up of 15 amino acids. After removal of 3 bases from V and 6 bases from J, the junction contained 4 bases not matched to a gene. CDR3 loop: CASSAPGLAGNEQFF. The CDR3 bases are TGTGCCAGCAGCGCCCCGGGACTAGCGGGCAATGAGCAGTTCTTC. Supplemented by reference TRBV9 and TRBJ2-1, the full variable domain reads DSGVTQTPKHLITATGQRVTLRCSPRSGDLSVYWYQQSLDQGLQFLIQYYNGEERAKGNILERFSAQQFPDLHSELNLSSLELGDSALYFCASSAPGLAGNEQFFGPGTRLTVL.

The J gene is TRBJ2-5, the V gene TRBV28, with 7 bases identical to TRBD1. V lost 8 bases and J lost 4; bases outside the gene matches: 7. The CDR3 has 13 residues. CDR1 and CDR2 from the germline V gene are MDHEN and SYDVKM. In nucleotides, the CDR3 is TGTGCCAGCCACCAGGGGGTTCGAGAGACCCAGTACTTC. Encoded protein: CASHQGVRETQYF.

The chain employs TRBV6-4 and TRBJ2-5; TRBD1 or TRBD2 may be the D gene (5 bases each). Germline CDR1 MRHNA, CDR2 SNTAGT. Trimming took off 8 bases at V and 5 bases at J, with 21 bases between the two ends. This CDR3 region has 15 residues. The DNA for the CDR3 is TGTGCCAGCGGGGGACCTGGTCCCCTTCGGGAGACCCAGTACTTC. It specifies CASGGPGPLRETQYF.

This clone showed up just once. The junction departs from the called germline gene at one end, perhaps through a read error. The V gene is TRBV7-9, the J gene TRBJ2-1; D unresolved. Germline lookup yields CDR1 SEHNR and CDR2 FQNEAQ (reference sequence). CDR3 length: 12 amino acids. The CDR3 DNA is TGTGCCAGCAGCTCCCCCTATAATGAGCAGTTCTTC. Translating gives CASSSPYNEQFF.

V gene TRBV9 combines with J gene TRBJ1-2; TRBD1 is a possible D gene (5 bases). Germline CDR1 is SGDLS and CDR2 is YYNGEE. The CDR3 is 16 residues long. V dropped 9 bases and J dropped 0 bases, with 21 bases sitting between them. This CDR3 is CANKTDPNAANYGYTF. CDR3 coding DNA: TGTGCCAATAAGACAGACCCCAATGCAGCTAACTATGGCTACACCTTC.

The chain combines TRBV21-1 with TRBJ2-2. TRBV21-1 is labeled a pseudogene. The CDR3 is 20 residues long. Here the CDR3 reads CASSKARRSFQILNTGELFF. As DNA, the CDR3 is TGTGCCAGCAGCAAGGCCCGGCGAAGCTTTCAGATCCTAAACACCGGGGAGCTGTTTTTT.

This clone came up a few times. This sequence joins TRBV30 and TRBJ2-7; D gene uncertain. Trimming removed 4 bases from V and 3 bases from J, with 7 bases in between. The CDR3 has 11 residues. Germline values: CDR1 GTSNPN, CDR2 SVGIG (reference sequence). CDR3 sequence: CAWNADYEQYF. Here the CDR3 DNA reads TGTGCCTGGAACGCGGACTACGAGCAGTACTTC.

The chain has TRBV14 and TRBJ2-1; possible D gene TRBD2, 5 bases. The germline V gene encodes CDR1 SGHDN and CDR2 FVKESK. This CDR3 region has 12 residues. Trimming removed 6 bases at V and 10 bases at J, with 13 bases between. The chain's CDR3 is CASRHSSFEQFF. The CDR3, as DNA: TGTGCCAGCAGGCATTCTAGCTTCGAGCAGTTCTTC.

The chain employs TRBV5-1 and TRBJ1-4, with 7 bases identical to TRBD1. CDR1 and CDR2 from the germline V gene are SGHRS and YFSETQ. With V trimmed by 0 bases and J by 6 bases, 5 bases remained unmatched. The CDR3 contains 15 residues. The CDR3, as DNA: TGCGCCAGCAGCTTGGAGGGACAGTCGGATGAAAAACTGTTTTTT. This sequence encodes CASSLEGQSDEKLFF.

The chain has TRBV6-1 and TRBJ1-2; 7 positions agree with TRBD1. Germline V gene sequence: CDR1 MNHNS, CDR2 SASEGT. This CDR3 region has 14 residues. The V gene end was trimmed by 4 bases and the J gene end by 4 bases; junction bases not matched to a gene: 6. CDR3 protein: CASSGDRAVYGYTF. The CDR3 nucleotides are TGTGCCAGCAGTGGAGACAGGGCGGTCTATGGCTACACCTTC.

This clone was counted between two and nine times. The chain combines TRBV10-3 with TRBJ2-1, with TRBD2 identical over 8 bases. V lost 4 bases to trimming and J lost 7 bases; unmatched junction nucleotides: 9. This CDR3 has 15 amino acids. Looked up from germline, CDR1 is ENHRY and CDR2 is SYGVKD. The CDR3 DNA is TGTGCCATCAGTGGACGGGGGGGGCTAGATAATGAGCAGTTCTTC. Encoded protein: CAISGRGGLDNEQFF.

This clone came up a few times. The chain joins TRBV7-2 to TRBJ2-3, with TRBD1 as a possible D gene (6 bases). V was pared by 3 bases and J by 4 bases, with 11 bases between. Germline CDR1 and CDR2: SGHTA and FQGNSA. The CDR3 extends over 14 amino acids. The CDR3, as DNA: TGTGCCAGCAGCTTCGGGAACAGGGCAGATACGCAGTATTTT. Amino acid sequence: CASSFGNRADTQYF.